This is a list of T cell receptor beta chains from one sample in a study of T-cell memory formation after mild COVID-19. TCRdb re-analysed the 5' RACE reads in MiXCR, keeping a single row per CDR3 protein. The sample has some 330,000 distinct CDR3 sequences; around 20% are singletons. Sequencing input: PBMCs or a T cell subset sorted from them (not recorded which). These receptors all come from an adult woman who had mild COVID-19 (a few samples of this study predate the infection). Cell type and time point are not known. CDR3s include the opening cysteine and the closing phenylalanine or tryptophan. Fields, in order: CDR3 DNA, CDR3 protein, J gene, V gene, D gene, clone size, CDR3 length. D genes are given only for firm matches. Only some rows state a clone size, as once, few, many or a class for expanded clones.

TGTGCCAGCAGCCAGCGACAGGGGGGTTATGGCTACACCTTC | CASSQRQGGYGYTF | TRBJ1-2 | TRBV13 | TRBD1 | NA | 14
TGTGCCAGCAGTTCCAGCCGGTCCCCCCAGCATTTT | CASSSSRSPQHF | TRBJ1-5 | TRBV6-5 | NA | NA | 12
TGTGCCACCTATCCCGGGACAGGACCGAACACTGAAGCTTTCTTT | CATYPGTGPNTEAFF | TRBJ1-1 | TRBV15 | TRBD1 | NA | 15
TGTGCCAGCAGGACAGGGCTGATCACTAGCACAGATACGCAGTATTTT | CASRTGLITSTDTQYF | TRBJ2-3 | TRBV6-5 | TRBD1 | many | 16
TGTGCCAGCAGCCCCTGGACTAGCGGGGGTGAGACCCAGTACTTC | CASSPWTSGGETQYF | TRBJ2-5 | TRBV7-6 | TRBD2 | NA | 15
TGTGCCAGCATGCCGGGAGGAAGCTGGCCAGAGACCCAGTACTTC | CASMPGGSWPETQYF | TRBJ2-5 | TRBV5-6 | TRBD2 | NA | 15
TGTGCCAGCAGCGGAGCCGGGTCCGTGGAGACCCAGTACTTC | CASSGAGSVETQYF | TRBJ2-5 | TRBV9 | NA | NA | 14
TGCAGTGCTAGGGGGGGTGTGGGCTATGGCTACACCTTC | CSARGGVGYGYTF | TRBJ1-2 | TRBV20-1 | NA | NA | 13
TGCGCCAGCAGCCAAGATACAAGCGGGAGGAATGAGCAGTTCTTC | CASSQDTSGRNEQFF | TRBJ2-1 | TRBV4-3 | TRBD2 | few | 15
TGCAGTGCAAACTACGTAGGCACAGATACGCAGTATTTT | CSANYVGTDTQYF | TRBJ2-3 | TRBV20-1 | NA | few | 13
TGCAGTGCTAGCACCGGGGTCCCCTACGAGCAGTACTTC | CSASTGVPYEQYF | TRBJ2-7 | TRBV20-1 | NA | NA | 13
TGCAGTGCTGGTCGACAGGAGGAAAAACTGTTTTTT | CSAGRQEEKLFF | TRBJ1-4 | TRBV20-1 | NA | few | 12
TGTGCCAGCAGCCTTACTAGCGGGAGGGCCTACGAGCAGTACTTC | CASSLTSGRAYEQYF | TRBJ2-7 | TRBV3-1 | TRBD2 | NA | 15
TGCGCCAGCAGCCCAAGACAGGGGGAGAACACTGAAGCTTTCTTT | CASSPRQGENTEAFF | TRBJ1-1 | TRBV5-1 | TRBD1 | few | 15
TGTGCCAGCAGCTTACTTCGACTAGCGGGAAGGAGCTCCTACAATGAGCAGTTCTTC | CASSLLRLAGRSSYNEQFF | TRBJ2-1 | TRBV7-8 | TRBD2 | few | 19
TGTGCCAGCAGCCAAGATCGTGGCAAGTTCTTC | CASSQDRGKFF | TRBJ2-1 | TRBV4-2 | NA | few | 11
TGTGCCAGCTCACGGGACAGGCGTAACTCTGGCTACACCTTC | CASSRDRRNSGYTF | TRBJ1-2 | TRBV18 | TRBD1 | NA | 14
TGTGCCAGCAGCCAAGCGACTAGCAGATCGTTCTTC | CASSQATSRSFF | TRBJ2-1 | TRBV3-1 | TRBD2 | few | 12
TGTGCCACCATCGACCCTAGCGGGGGGGCGGTCTACAATGAGCAGTTCTTC | CATIDPSGGAVYNEQFF | TRBJ2-1 | TRBV15 | TRBD2 | few | 17
TGTGCCAGCAGCTTACTAGCGGAGAAAAACATTCAGTACTTC | CASSLLAEKNIQYF | TRBJ2-4 | TRBV7-2 | TRBD2 | NA | 14
NA | CISVPEAYRTSGSYEQYF | TRBJ2-7 | TRBV7-5 | NA | NA | 18
TGTGCCAGCTCACCACTGAGGGCCCGGACAGATACGCAGTATTTT | CASSPLRARTDTQYF | TRBJ2-3 | TRBV18 | NA | NA | 15
TGTGCCAGCAGTTTAAGGACCACCGGGGAGCTGTTTTTT | CASSLRTTGELFF | TRBJ2-2 | TRBV12-3/TRBV12-4 | NA | NA | 13
TGCGCCAGCAGCCAAGATAGGGACAGCCGCTACGAGCAGTACTTC | CASSQDRDSRYEQYF | TRBJ2-7 | TRBV4-3 | TRBD1 | NA | 15
TGTGCCAGCACAAAGGGACAGGGCAAGCTAAATGAGCAGTTCTTC | CASTKGQGKLNEQFF | TRBJ2-1 | TRBV6-5 | TRBD1 | many | 15
TGTGCCAGCAGCGTGTCAGTGGGGCAGCCCCAGCATTTT | CASSVSVGQPQHF | TRBJ1-5 | TRBV9 | NA | NA | 13
TGTGCCACCAACAGGGGCCTTATGGACAATGAGCAGTTCTTC | CATNRGLMDNEQFF | TRBJ2-1 | TRBV19 | TRBD1 | NA | 14
TGCGCCAGCAGCCAAGATTTTCGGACCTCCTACAATGAGCAGTTCTTC | CASSQDFRTSYNEQFF | TRBJ2-1 | TRBV4-3 | NA | many | 16
TGTGCCAGCAGACTACAGGGGTCTCAAGAGACCCAGTACTTC | CASRLQGSQETQYF | TRBJ2-5 | TRBV6-2/TRBV6-3 | TRBD1 | NA | 14
TGTGCCAGCAGTCTAGGGCACTACGGGACCCAGTACTTC | CASSLGHYGTQYF | TRBJ2-5 | TRBV12-3/TRBV12-4 | NA | NA | 13
TGTGCCAGCAGCTCCGGGATCAAGGGCGGGCTATACGATACGCAGTATTTT | CASSSGIKGGLYDTQYF | TRBJ2-3 | TRBV11-1 | NA | NA | 17
TGTGCCAGTACCCCAGGAGGGGCCATAGGCTATGGCTACACCTTC | CASTPGGAIGYGYTF | TRBJ1-2 | TRBV19 | NA | NA | 15
TGTGCCAGCAGCTTAGTCAGGGGCGGTTACGAGCAGTACTTC | CASSLVRGGYEQYF | TRBJ2-7 | TRBV7-6 | NA | few | 14
TGTGCCAGCAGCGGAGACGGACACACCAAAGAGACCCAGTACTTC | CASSGDGHTKETQYF | TRBJ2-5 | TRBV9 | NA | NA | 15
TGTGCCAGCAGCGATACCCCTGACAGGGGTTTTGAGCAGTTCTTC | CASSDTPDRGFEQFF | TRBJ2-1 | TRBV5-6 | TRBD1 | few | 15
TGTGCCAGCAGCTTACCGGGACGCTCCTATGGCTACACCTTC | CASSLPGRSYGYTF | TRBJ1-2 | TRBV7-2 | NA | few | 14
TGCGCCAGCAGCCATGGCAGGACAGCGGGATCAGAGACCCAGTACTTC | CASSHGRTAGSETQYF | TRBJ2-5 | TRBV4-1 | NA | NA | 16
TGTGCCAGCAGCGCACAGGCCGGGGGAACCAATGAGCAGTTCTTC | CASSAQAGGTNEQFF | TRBJ2-1 | TRBV3-1 | NA | many | 15